These 27 T cell receptor beta chains were all obtained from the same sample, sequenced in a study of T cells after yellow fever vaccination. TCRdb reprocessed the 5' RACE reads with MiXCR, giving one entry per CDR3 protein. The table shows roughly 250,000 distinct CDR3 sequences, with over 10% occurring only once. Here the sequenced sample was CD4+ T cells sorted from PBMCs, taken 45 days after the yellow fever booster vaccination. The receptors were gathered from a man aged 30 to 45 who received the YFV17D yellow fever vaccine.

Ten or more counts support this clonotype. V gene TRBV10-3 combines with J gene TRBJ2-1; TRBD2 matches 11 bases. The CDR3 is 14 amino acids. J was trimmed by 4 bases and V by 8 bases; bases with no gene match: 4. The germline V gene encodes CDR1 ENHRY and CDR2 SYGVKD. CDR3 protein: CAIAGTSGYNEQFF. CDR3 DNA sequence: TGTGCCATCGCCGGGACTAGCGGTTACAATGAGCAGTTCTTC.

This clonotype was seen ten or more times. The chain uses TRBV9 and TRBJ2-2, with D possibly being TRBD1 (5 bases). Germline V lookup: CDR1 SGDLS, CDR2 YYNGEE. CDR3 length: 16 amino acids. V shed 2 bases and J shed 5 bases, with 16 bases lying between them. In DNA form, the CDR3 reads TGTGCCAGCAGCGTCACTACAGGCCCTCGGACCGGGGAGCTGTTTTTT. It codes for CASSVTTGPRTGELFF.

The chain uses TRBV7-2 and TRBJ2-1; D is ambiguous. In germline, CDR1 is SGHTA, CDR2 FQGNSA. Deletions cut 2 bases from V and 8 bases from J, with 7 bases between. The length of the CDR3 is 12 residues. CDR3 loop: CASSLSWHEQFF. The CDR3 DNA follows: TGTGCCAGCAGCTTATCTTGGCATGAGCAGTTCTTC.

The rearrangement links TRBV10-3 to TRBJ2-1; D is ambiguous. The CDR3 is 11 amino acids. The V end lost 4 bases, the J end lost 7 bases, and 5 bases lay between the germline ends. Germline V gene data show CDR1 as ENHRY and CDR2 as SYGVKD. The CDR3 DNA follows: TGTGCCATCAGTGTCAGTAATGAGCAGTTCTTC. Amino acid sequence: CAISVSNEQFF.

This clonotype showed up just a few times. The chain employs TRBV20-1 and TRBJ1-5; D unresolved. Germline CDR1 DFQATT, CDR2 SNEGSKA (reference sequence). Trimming removed 3 bases from V and 3 bases from J, with 12 bases in between. The CDR3 contains 14 residues. CDR3 sequence (DNA): TGCAGTGCTAGGTCCCAGGTGGTCAATCAGCCCCAGCATTTT. It encodes CSARSQVVNQPQHF.

CDR3 loop: CASSQVEGEQYF. Written as DNA, the CDR3 is TGTGCCAGCAGCCAAGTTGAGGGGGAGCAGTACTTC. The chain links TRBV3-1 to TRBJ2-7; D may correspond to TRBD1 or TRBD2 (5 bases each). The CDR3 has 12 amino acids. Germline values: CDR1 LGHDT, CDR2 YNNKEL (reference sequence). V lost 1 base, J lost 7 bases, and 8 bases lay in between.

This clonotype appeared many times. V and J are TRBV28 and TRBJ2-2; D remains unclear. V lost 2 bases to trimming and J lost 6 bases, with 4 bases between them. This CDR3 has 12 amino acids. Germline CDR1 reads MDHEN; CDR2 reads SYDVKM. In DNA, the CDR3 is TGTGCCAGCAGTTTACTCGCCGGGGAGCTGTTTTTT. Residues: CASSLLAGELFF.

The chain carries TRBV10-3 and TRBJ2-5, with D unresolved. This CDR3 comprises 12 residues. Germline V gene lookup returns CDR1 ENHRY and CDR2 SYGVKD. Trimming took off 8 bases at V and 3 bases at J, with 10 bases between the two ends. The CDR3 reads CAIGGREETQYF. The CDR3 region has the DNA TGTGCCATCGGCGGCAGAGAAGAGACCCAGTACTTC.

This rearrangement joins TRBV9 to TRBJ2-3; TRBD1 matches 7 bases. J was trimmed by 2 bases and V by 4 bases; bases with no gene match: 7. Germline V gene lookup returns CDR1 SGDLS and CDR2 YYNGEE. The length of the CDR3 is 15 residues. In DNA form, the CDR3 reads TGTGCCAGCAGCCCGCCGGGACAGCTCACAGATACGCAGTATTTT. It encodes CASSPPGQLTDTQYF.

This clonotype was observed a few times. The chain couples TRBV29-1 to TRBJ2-3, with 8 bases aligning to TRBD1. The germline V gene encodes CDR1 SQVTM and CDR2 ANQGSEA. The length of the CDR3 is 14 residues. V lost 0 bases and J lost 4; bases outside the gene matches: 3. The chain's CDR3 is CSVEDTGGPDTQYF. CDR3 nucleotide sequence: TGCAGCGTTGAAGACACAGGGGGGCCAGATACGCAGTATTTT.

The chain links TRBV20-1 to TRBJ2-1; 11 nucleotides line up with TRBD2. The CDR3 has 16 residues. In germline, CDR1 is DFQATT, CDR2 SNEGSKA (reference sequence). With V trimmed by 3 bases and J by 4 bases, 8 bases remained unmatched. The CDR3 bases are TGCAGTGCTAGGTTGACTAGCGGGATCCTATACAATGAGCAGTTCTTC. Amino acids: CSARLTSGILYNEQFF.

The chain links TRBV14 to TRBJ2-5; D is unclear. CDR1 SGHDN and CDR2 FVKESK come from the germline V gene. This CDR3 spans 12 amino acids. Deletions cut 0 bases from V and 4 bases from J, with 3 bases between. CDR3 in amino acids: CASSQEAETQYF. CDR3 bases: TGTGCCAGCAGCCAAGAAGCAGAGACCCAGTACTTC.

This clonotype has a handful of counts. J is TRBJ2-1 and V is TRBV11-3; D may be TRBD1 (5 bases). V was trimmed by 6 bases and J by 8 bases, leaving 14 bases between them. Germline V gene data show CDR1 as SGHNT and CDR2 as YENEEA. The CDR3 totals 13 residues. CDR3 loop: CASRNSGSHEQFF. For the CDR3, the DNA is TGTGCCAGCAGAAACTCAGGGTCCCATGAGCAGTTCTTC.

The chain links TRBV4-3 to TRBJ2-1; D might be TRBD2 (5 bases). The CDR3 runs to 14 residues. The V end lost 4 bases, the J end lost 9 bases, and 16 bases lay between the germline ends. Per germline, CDR1 LGHNA and CDR2 YSLEER. The CDR3 is CASSPSGRVTEQFF. CDR3 DNA sequence: TGCGCCAGCAGCCCCTCGGGAAGGGTTACTGAGCAGTTCTTC.

V is TRBV11-1 and J is TRBJ2-6, with D possibly being TRBD1 (6 bases). In germline, CDR1 is SGHAT, CDR2 FQDESV (reference sequence). CDR3 length equals 19 residues. The ends were cut back, 1 base at V and 4 bases at J, with 20 bases in the middle. CDR3 DNA: TGTGCCAGCAGCTTAGGGTCTGGGGGCGTAGGGTCCGGGGCCAACGTCCTGACTTTC. Translated: CASSLGSGGVGSGANVLTF.

This clonotype came up a few times. The chain couples TRBV7-2 to TRBJ2-1; D may be TRBD2 (6 bases). V lost 1 base and J lost 0, with 7 bases in between. The CDR3 runs 15 residues. The germline CDR1 and CDR2 sequences are SGHTA and FQGNSA. The CDR3, as DNA: TGTGCCAGCAGCTTAGGGCGGGGCTCCTACAATGAGCAGTTCTTC. Amino acid sequence: CASSLGRGSYNEQFF. Drawing the rest from reference TRBV7-2 and TRBJ2-1, the complete variable domain is GAGVSQSPSNKVTEKGKDVELRCDPISGHTALYWYRQSLGQGLEFLIYFQGNSAPDKSGLPSDRFSAERTGGSVSTLTIQRTQQEDSAVYLCASSLGRGSYNEQFFGPGTRLTVL.

There are a few counts of this clonotype. The chain carries TRBV6-5 and TRBJ2-1; TRBD2 agrees at 15 bases. The junction had 9 bases not matched to a gene; V was cut back by 2 bases and J by 7 bases. The CDR3 sequence is 18 residues long. Looked up from germline, CDR1 is MNHEY and CDR2 is SVGAGI. The CDR3 here is CASSYTGGLAGGTNEQFF. CDR3 in DNA: TGTGCCAGCAGTTACACCGGGGGACTAGCGGGAGGTACGAATGAGCAGTTCTTC.

The rearrangement joins TRBV7-8 to TRBJ2-5; a weak D match, TRBD1 (6 bases). CDR1 is SGHVS, CDR2 FQNEAQ, per germline. V shed 3 bases and J shed 6 bases, with 8 bases lying between them. CDR3 length: 12 residues. For the CDR3, the DNA is TGTGCCAGCAGCTTTACAGGGAAGACCCAGTACTTC. This sequence encodes CASSFTGKTQYF. Filled out from reference TRBV7-8 and TRBJ2-5, the complete variable domain reads GAGVSQSPRYKVAKRGQDVALRCDPISGHVSLFWYQQALGQGPEFLTYFQNEAQLDKSGLPSDRFFAERPEGSVSTLKIQRTQQEDSAVYLCASSFTGKTQYFGPGTRLLVL.

The chain employs TRBV5-1 and TRBJ2-5; D gene ambiguous. Trimming removed 0 bases at V and 3 bases at J, with 9 bases between. The CDR3 consists of 14 residues. From germline, CDR1 is SGHRS and CDR2 YFSETQ. CDR3 protein: CASSLVPKEETQYF. The CDR3 nucleotides read TGCGCCAGCAGCTTGGTTCCCAAAGAAGAGACCCAGTACTTC.

V is TRBV18 and J is TRBJ2-1; 9 nucleotides agree with TRBD2. The CDR3 totals 15 residues. J lost 3 bases, V lost 3 bases, and 3 bases had no gene match. The germline gives CDR1 KGHSH, CDR2 LQKENI. The DNA of the CDR3 is TGTGCCAGCTCACCCCTAGCGGGGAACTACAATGAGCAGTTCTTC. This translates into CASSPLAGNYNEQFF.

This clonotype was counted a few times. The rearrangement joins TRBV12-3 or TRBV12-4 to TRBJ1-1; D call uncertain. The CDR3 totals 13 residues. Trimming took off 5 bases at V and 4 bases at J, with 11 bases between the two ends. CDR3 nucleotide sequence: TGTGCCAGCAGTCCCGGTGGGCCCACTGAAGCTTTCTTT. It translates to CASSPGGPTEAFF.

The chain links TRBV20-1 to TRBJ1-5; the D gene is possibly TRBD1 (5 bases). Germline V gives CDR1 DFQATT, CDR2 SNEGSKA (reference sequence). The CDR3 has 15 amino acids. The V end was cut by 1 base, the J end by 0 bases, with 10 bases between. CDR3 residues: CSARVQGYSNQPQHF. The CDR3 bases are TGCAGTGCTAGAGTTCAGGGCTATAGCAATCAGCCCCAGCATTTT.

This clonotype was observed a few times. The chain uses TRBV5-1 and TRBJ2-7; 11 bases agree with TRBD2. Germline trimming cut 0 bases from V and 3 bases from J; bases unmatched to any gene: 5. Per the germline V gene, CDR1 is SGHRS and CDR2 is YFSETQ. The CDR3 sequence is 16 residues long. CDR3 nucleotide sequence: TGCGCCAGCAGCTTGGCTGGGACTAGCGGTAACTACGAGCAGTACTTC. This encodes CASSLAGTSGNYEQYF. Based on the CDR3 plus reference TRBV5-1 and TRBJ2-7, the full variable domain is KAGVTQTPRYLIKTRGQQVTLSCSPISGHRSVSWYQQTPGQGLQFLFEYFSETQRNKGNFPGRFSGRQFSNSRSEMNVSTLELGDSALYLCASSLAGTSGNYEQYFGPGTRLTVT.

V and J are TRBV29-1 and TRBJ1-5, with a possible D match to TRBD1 (5 bases). V dropped 5 bases and J dropped 2 bases, with 10 bases sitting between them. The CDR3 is 13 residues long. Germline V gene lookup returns CDR1 SQVTM and CDR2 ANQGSEA. CDR3 amino acids: CSVSRDGNQPQHF. CDR3 coding DNA: TGCAGCGTTAGCAGGGATGGCAATCAGCCCCAGCATTTT.

This clonotype was detected many times. The gene calls are TRBV7-3 and TRBJ2-1, with 7 bases identical to TRBD2. CDR1 is SGHTA and CDR2 is FQGTGA in the germline V gene. This CDR3 has 16 amino acids. V shed 5 bases, J shed 4 bases, and the junction held 11 bases outside the gene matches. Here the CDR3 reads CASSPQSLASYNEQFF. The DNA of the CDR3 is TGTGCCAGCAGCCCCCAATCACTAGCGAGTTACAATGAGCAGTTCTTC.

There are a few counts of this clonotype. The chain recombines TRBV11-2 with TRBJ1-2; 12 bases align to TRBD1. Trimming removed 5 bases from V and 7 bases from J; junction bases left unmatched: 8. This CDR3 comprises 15 residues. The germline V gene has CDR1 SGHAT and CDR2 FQNNGV. CDR3 DNA sequence: TGTGCCAGCAGCCCCCCGGGACAGGGGGCTCCTGGCTACACCTTC. Translating it yields CASSPPGQGAPGYTF.

This clonotype was recorded at least ten times. The V call is TRBV20-1, the J call TRBJ2-7; D ambiguous. Trimming took off 2 bases at V and 2 bases at J, with 7 bases between the two ends. The CDR3 contains 12 residues. Germline-derived CDR1 and CDR2 are DFQATT and SNEGSKA (reference sequence). The CDR3 loop reads CSARSRAYEQYF. CDR3 DNA sequence: TGCAGTGCTAGAAGTAGGGCCTACGAGCAGTACTTC.